The 17 T cell receptor beta chains below were found in one sample sequenced in a study of shared clonotypes between healthy human individuals. The method was immunoSEQ multiplex PCR; TCRdb's version includes in-frame clones alone and lacks a portion of them. This sample has some 2.1 million clones, with just under 95% found just once. CD45RO negativity and positive selection for CCR7 defined naive CD8 cells, a population that excluded terminally differentiated effector memory CD45RA+ cells. Sequencing input: naive CD8+ T cells sorted from blood. The receptors come from a man younger than 30 in good health.

To note about this clone: Other nucleotide sequences from this sample produce the same CDR3. The chain combines TRBV6-5 with TRBJ1-1; D gene uncertain. The CDR3 consists of 10 residues. V was trimmed by 8 bases and J by 3 bases, leaving 4 bases between them. Germline CDR1 is MNHEY and CDR2 is SVGAGI. CDR3 sequence reads: CASGDTEAFF. The CDR3 DNA reads TGTGCCAGCGGAGACACTGAAGCTTTCTTT.

This chain links TRBV27 with TRBJ1-2; D is undetermined. Trimming removed 4 bases at V and 5 bases at J, with 17 bases between. The CDR3 is 15 residues long. Germline-derived CDR1 and CDR2 are MNHEY and SMNVEV (reference sequence). For the CDR3, the DNA is TGTGCCAGCAGTTCCCCGGGTCGGGGAGGTTATGGCTACACCTTC. This sequence encodes CASSSPGRGGYGYTF.

This clone was picked up one time. V gene TRBV27 combines with J gene TRBJ2-7; no clear D. Trimming removed 1 base at V and 3 bases at J, with 10 bases between. The germline CDR1 and CDR2 sequences are MNHEY and SMNVEV (reference sequence). The CDR3 contains 14 residues. The CDR3 sequence is CASSLFVGSYEQYF. CDR3 DNA: TGTGCCAGCAGTTTATTTGTGGGAAGCTACGAGCAGTACTTC.

In the case of this clone: The sample carries other DNA sequences with the same CDR3. V and J are TRBV7-9 and TRBJ2-3, with D possibly being TRBD2 (6 bases). V gave up 5 bases and J gave up 0 bases, with 9 bases separating them. The V gene's germline CDR1 is SEHNR and CDR2 FQNEAQ (reference sequence). The CDR3 spans 14 residues. The DNA for the CDR3 is TGTGCCAGCAGCCCGCGGGGTAGCACAGATACGCAGTATTTT. Residues: CASSPRGSTDTQYF.

The chain carries TRBV7-9 and TRBJ1-3, with TRBD1 as a possible D gene (6 bases). Trimming took 5 bases from V and 0 from J, leaving 11 bases between them. Germline values: CDR1 SEHNR, CDR2 FQNEAQ (reference sequence). CDR3 length: 15 residues. DNA of the CDR3: TGTGCCAGCAGCGACCCGGACAGCTCTGGAAACACCATATATTTT. Translated: CASSDPDSSGNTIYF.

The rearrangement links TRBV10-2 to TRBJ2-1; weak D call: TRBD2 (5 bases). Looked up from germline, CDR1 is WSHSY and CDR2 is SAAADI. V was shortened by 7 bases and J by 3 bases, with 22 bases between the two germline ends. The CDR3 loop spans 17 amino acids. The CDR3 reads CASTNGRLSGDYNEQFF. The CDR3 nucleotides read TGCGCCAGCACTAATGGAAGACTAAGCGGCGACTACAATGAGCAGTTCTTC.

The rearrangement joins TRBV25-1 to TRBJ2-1; 9 nucleotides match TRBD1. J lost 9 bases, V lost 10 bases, and 7 bases had no gene match. Germline V gene lookup returns CDR1 MGHDK and CDR2 SYGVNS. CDR3 length: 12 amino acids. The CDR3 spells CATDRGGGEQFF. The CDR3 nucleotides are TGTGCCACCGACAGGGGGGGCGGTGAGCAGTTCTTC. Full variable domain (missing parts from reference TRBV25-1 and TRBJ2-1): EADIYQTPRYLVIGTGKKITLECSQTMGHDKMYWYQQDPGMELHLIHYSYGVNSTEKGDLSSESTVSRIRTEHFPLTLESARPSHTSQYLCATDRGGGEQFFGPGTRLTVL.

The chain combines TRBV2 with TRBJ1-5; TRBD1 is a possible D gene (5 bases). The CDR3 is 15 amino acids. The ends were cut back, 7 bases at V and 2 bases at J, with 15 bases in the middle. The V gene's germline CDR1 is SNHLY and CDR2 FYNNEI. CDR3 in amino acids: CASMEGRFGNQPQHF. The CDR3 nucleotides are TGTGCCAGCATGGAGGGACGGTTTGGCAATCAGCCCCAGCATTTT.

As concerns this clone: Germline is not matched at one junction end, which may reflect a read error. The J gene is TRBJ1-1, the V gene TRBV7-7, with D possibly being TRBD1 (5 bases). The CDR3 covers 13 residues. Germline-derived CDR1 and CDR2 are SSHAT and FNYEAQ (reference sequence). The CDR3 bases are TGTGCTAGCAGACCAACACAGGCCACTGAAGCTTTCTTT. This translates into CASRPTQATEAFF.

This clone appeared a single time. The V call is TRBV4-1, the J call TRBJ2-7, with D hard to call. CDR3 size: 14 residues. Germline V gene sequence: CDR1 MGHRA, CDR2 YSYEKL. V was cut by 1 base and J by 9 bases, with 16 bases left in between. The chain's CDR3 is CASSQAGSYGGQYF. DNA for the CDR3: TGCGCCAGCAGCCAAGCCGGGTCCTACGGTGGGCAGTACTTC.

This CDR3 reads CASSRTSPAPDTQYF. CDR3 sequence (DNA): TGTGCCAGCAGTCGGACTAGTCCGGCCCCAGATACGCAGTATTTT. The chain has TRBV7-9 and TRBJ2-3; TRBD2 agrees at 7 bases. Germline values: CDR1 SEHNR, CDR2 FQNEAQ (reference sequence). V shed 6 bases and J 4 bases; nucleotides not matched to a gene: 10. This CDR3 is built from 15 residues.

The CDR3 DNA follows: TGCGCCAGCAGCTTTGCGGGAGGGGGCGACGAGCAGTACTTC. This translates into CASSFAGGGDEQYF. J is TRBJ2-7 and V is TRBV5-1; TRBD2 matches 9 bases. With V trimmed by 2 bases and J by 5 bases, 5 bases remained unmatched. Germline V gives CDR1 SGHRS, CDR2 YFSETQ. The CDR3 spans 14 residues. The full variable domain, with the rest looked up from reference TRBV5-1 and TRBJ2-7, is KAGVTQTPRYLIKTRGQQVTLSCSPISGHRSVSWYQQTPGQGLQFLFEYFSETQRNKGNFPGRFSGRQFSNSRSEMNVSTLELGDSALYLCASSFAGGGDEQYFGPGTRLTVT.

The chain employs TRBV5-5 and TRBJ2-7; D might be TRBD1 or TRBD2, each matching 5 bases. Trimming removed 4 bases from V and 2 bases from J, with 19 bases in between. Per the germline V gene, CDR1 is SGHKS and CDR2 is YYEKEE (reference sequence). This CDR3 contains 16 residues. CDR3 sequence (DNA): TGTGCCAGCAGCGTGGGACGAGTGGTCAGGGCCTACGAGCAGTACTTC. Its translation: CASSVGRVVRAYEQYF.

The rearrangement joins TRBV4-1 to TRBJ1-1; 7 positions match TRBD1. This CDR3 contains 13 residues. The V gene end was trimmed by 3 bases and the J gene end by 8 bases; junction bases not matched to a gene: 6. Germline CDR1 MGHRA, CDR2 YSYEKL. CDR3: CASSHPQGGEAFF. Written as DNA, the CDR3 is TGCGCCAGCAGCCACCCCCAGGGGGGGGAAGCTTTCTTT.

As to this clone: This CDR3 is also generated by other DNA sequences in the sample. The chain combines TRBV7-9 with TRBJ1-5; unclear D gene. Looked up from germline, CDR1 is SEHNR and CDR2 is FQNEAQ (reference sequence). Deletions cut 1 base from V and 5 bases from J, with 9 bases between. The CDR3 runs 14 residues. CDR3 nucleotide sequence: TGTGCCAGCAGCTTAGGGGCTGGGGATCAGCCCCAGCATTTT. Its protein product is CASSLGAGDQPQHF.

This chain joins TRBV4-3 and TRBJ2-2, with TRBD2 identical over 8 bases. Germline values: CDR1 LGHNA, CDR2 YSLEER. V lost 1 base and J lost 6; bases outside the gene matches: 7. The CDR3 contains 16 residues. The CDR3: CASSQGSGGLAGELFF. The CDR3 DNA sequence: TGCGCCAGCAGCCAAGGGTCGGGGGGGCTGGCCGGGGAGCTGTTTTTT.

The CDR3 loop is CASSFGYGAYEQYF. The CDR3 DNA reads as TGTGCCAGCAGCTTTGGGTACGGAGCCTACGAGCAGTACTTC. The gene calls are TRBV5-6 and TRBJ2-7; D is undetermined. Trimming left V 2 bases short and J 2 bases short, with 11 bases between. The germline V gene has CDR1 SGHDT and CDR2 YYEEEE. CDR3 length equals 14 residues.